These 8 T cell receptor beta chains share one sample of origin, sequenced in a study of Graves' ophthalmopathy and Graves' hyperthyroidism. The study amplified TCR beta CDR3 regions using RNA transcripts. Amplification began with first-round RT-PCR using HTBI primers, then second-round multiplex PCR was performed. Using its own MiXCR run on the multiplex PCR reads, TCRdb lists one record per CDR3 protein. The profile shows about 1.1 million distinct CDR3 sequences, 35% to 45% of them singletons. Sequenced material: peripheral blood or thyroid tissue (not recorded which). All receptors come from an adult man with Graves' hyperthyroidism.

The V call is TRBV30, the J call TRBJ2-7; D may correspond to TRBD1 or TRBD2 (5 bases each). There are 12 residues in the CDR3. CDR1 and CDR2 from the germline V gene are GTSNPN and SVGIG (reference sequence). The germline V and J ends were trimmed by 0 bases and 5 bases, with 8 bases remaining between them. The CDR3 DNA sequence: TGTGCCTGGAGTGTAACGGGACACGAGCAGTACTTC. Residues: CAWSVTGHEQYF.

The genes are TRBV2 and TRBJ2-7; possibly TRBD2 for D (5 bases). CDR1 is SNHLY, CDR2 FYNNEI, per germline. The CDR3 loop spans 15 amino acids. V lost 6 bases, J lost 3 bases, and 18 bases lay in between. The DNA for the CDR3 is TGTGCCAGCAGGACCCGGGATTCCCAGAACTACGAGCAGTACTTC. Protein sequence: CASRTRDSQNYEQYF.

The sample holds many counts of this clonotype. The CDR3 reads CASSEYGETQYF. The CDR3 bases are TGTGCCAGCAGTGAATATGGGGAGACCCAGTACTTC. The rearrangement joins TRBV2 to TRBJ2-5; D remains ambiguous. Germline V gives CDR1 SNHLY, CDR2 FYNNEI. The germline V and J ends were trimmed by 2 bases and 5 bases, with 6 bases remaining between them. This CDR3 has 12 amino acids.

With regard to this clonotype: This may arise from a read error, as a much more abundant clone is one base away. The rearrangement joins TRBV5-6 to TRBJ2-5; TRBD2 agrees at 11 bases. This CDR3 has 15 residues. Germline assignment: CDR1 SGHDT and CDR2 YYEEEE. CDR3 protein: CASSLGTSGREAQYF. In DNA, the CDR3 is TGTGCCAGCAGCTTGGGAACTAGCGGGAGAGAGGCCCAGTACTTC.

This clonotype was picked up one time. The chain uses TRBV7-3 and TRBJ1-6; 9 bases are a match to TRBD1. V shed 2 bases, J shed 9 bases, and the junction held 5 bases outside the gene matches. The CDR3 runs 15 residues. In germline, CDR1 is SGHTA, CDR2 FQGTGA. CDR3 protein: CASSLVPGQGSPLHF. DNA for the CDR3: TGTGCCAGCAGCTTAGTCCCGGGACAGGGTTCACCCCTCCACTTT.

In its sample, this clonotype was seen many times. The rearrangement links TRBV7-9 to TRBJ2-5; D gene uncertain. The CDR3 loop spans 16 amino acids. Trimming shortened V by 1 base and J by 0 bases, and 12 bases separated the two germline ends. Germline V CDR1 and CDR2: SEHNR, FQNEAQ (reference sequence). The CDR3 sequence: CASSLDEGRNQETQYF. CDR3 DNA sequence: TGTGCCAGCAGCTTAGATGAAGGACGCAACCAAGAGACCCAGTACTTC. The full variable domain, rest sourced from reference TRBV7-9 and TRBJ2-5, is DTGVSQNPRHKITKRGQNVTFRCDPISEHNRLYWYRQTLGQGPEFLTYFQNEAQLEKSRLLSDRFSAERPKGSFSTLEIQRTEQGDSAMYLCASSLDEGRNQETQYFGPGTRLLVL.

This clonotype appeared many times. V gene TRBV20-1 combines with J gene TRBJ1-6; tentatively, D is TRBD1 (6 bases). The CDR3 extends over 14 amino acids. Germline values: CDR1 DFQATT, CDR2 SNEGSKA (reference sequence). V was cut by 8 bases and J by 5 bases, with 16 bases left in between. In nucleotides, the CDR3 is TGCAGTACGGAACGGCGGGGGCATAATTCACCCCTCCACTTT. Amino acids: CSTERRGHNSPLHF.

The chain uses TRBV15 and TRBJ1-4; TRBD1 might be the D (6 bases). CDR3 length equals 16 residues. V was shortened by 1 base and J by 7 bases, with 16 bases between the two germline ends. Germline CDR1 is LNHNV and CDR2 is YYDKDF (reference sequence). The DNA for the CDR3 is TGTGCCACCAGCAGAGTACAGGGAGCGCTCCGTGAAAAACTGTTTTTT. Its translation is CATSRVQGALREKLFF.